This TCR beta chain was sequenced for a study of blood T cell repertoires in COVID-19. The wider study: From the United States, Italy and Spain came samples of acute and convalescent COVID-19. Sources were T cells, B-cell-depleted T cells, or PBMCs; the material itself was cDNA or gDNA.

V was trimmed by 5 bases and J by 4 bases, leaving 11 bases between them. This CDR3 is 13 amino acids long. CDR1 and CDR2 from the germline V gene are LNHDA and SQIVND (reference sequence). Authors' data handling: Reference gene primers were amplified, and this amplification served to estimate nucleated cell counts. Assay: immunoSEQ multiplex PCR; the TCRdb copy retains only in-frame clones and omits some. D and trimming were read from the DNA, whereas the V and J calls and clone size are those reported in that table. The data contain 250,000 or so clones, about 80% of them singletons. The clonotype originates from a woman of 80 years or more with acute or convalescent COVID-19. V is TRBV19 and J is TRBJ2-5; TRBD2 is a possible D gene (6 bases). Source material: peripheral blood. The DNA for the CDR3 is TGTGCCAGTAGTGGGGGGTCAAGAGAGACCCAGTACTTC. Translated: CASSGGSRETQYF. Drawing the rest from reference TRBV19 and TRBJ2-5, the complete variable domain is DGGITQSPKYLFRKEGQNVTLSCEQNLNHDAMYWYRQDPGQGLRLIYYSQIVNDFQKGDIAEGYSVSREKKESFPLTVTSAQKNPTAFYLCASSGGSRETQYFGPGTRLLVL.